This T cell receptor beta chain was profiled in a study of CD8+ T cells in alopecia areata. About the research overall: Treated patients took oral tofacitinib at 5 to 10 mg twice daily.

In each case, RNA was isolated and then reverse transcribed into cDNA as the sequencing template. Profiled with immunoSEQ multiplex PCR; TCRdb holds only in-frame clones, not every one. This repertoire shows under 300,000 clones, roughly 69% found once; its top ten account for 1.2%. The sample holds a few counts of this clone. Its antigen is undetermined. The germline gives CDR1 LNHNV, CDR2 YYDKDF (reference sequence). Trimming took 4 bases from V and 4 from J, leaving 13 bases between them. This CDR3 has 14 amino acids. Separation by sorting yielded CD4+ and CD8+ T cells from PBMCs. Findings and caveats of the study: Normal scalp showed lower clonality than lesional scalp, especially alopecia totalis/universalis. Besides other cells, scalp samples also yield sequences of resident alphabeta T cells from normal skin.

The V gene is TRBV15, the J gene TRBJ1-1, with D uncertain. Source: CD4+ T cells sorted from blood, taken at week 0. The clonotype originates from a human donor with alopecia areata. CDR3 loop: CATSIGRVSTEAFF. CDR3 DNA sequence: TGTGCCACCAGCATAGGACGGGTGAGCACTGAAGCTTTCTTT.